The rows below give T cell receptor beta chains drawn from one sample of a study of molecular identifiers for immune sequencing clone quantification. MiXCR, run by TCRdb on the PCR reads, gives a single entry per CDR3 protein. This sample has about 320,000 distinct CDR3 sequences, with about a fifth found just once. Sequencing was performed on naive CD8+ T cells from blood, with Jurkat cell RNA spiked in. All receptors derive from a human donor in good health. Some libraries in this study had Jurkat cell RNA spiked in. The CDR3 runs from the conserved cysteine through the conserved F or W. A D gene is named only where the DNA matches it firmly. Size is omitted from some rows. Given values are once, few, many or a class for expanded clones.

d_call,v_call,j_call,clone_size,cdr3_nt,cdr3_aa
TRBD2,TRBV5-5,TRBJ2-3,many,TGTGCCAGCAGCTGGACTAGCGGGAGGGCGACAGATACGCAGTATTTT,CASSWTSGRATDTQYF
TRBD1,TRBV28,TRBJ2-7,.,TGTGCCAGCAGTGTCCACCGACAGGGCTACGAGCAGTACTTC,CASSVHRQGYEQYF
.,TRBV7-9,TRBJ1-1,many,TGTGCCAGCAGCTATCCAGAGAACACTGAAGCTTTCTTT,CASSYPENTEAFF
.,TRBV7-6,TRBJ1-5,many,TGTGCCAGCAGCTACGAAGAGCATCAGCCCCAGCATTTT,CASSYEEHQPQHF
.,TRBV12-3/TRBV12-4,TRBJ1-2,few,TGTGCCAGCAGTTTACCGGGGCTCACCTATGGCTACACCTTC,CASSLPGLTYGYTF
.,TRBV6-2/TRBV6-3,TRBJ2-3,few,TGTGCCAGCAGCCCCGCAGGAGGGGGGACAACAGATACGCAGTATTTT,CASSPAGGGTTDTQYF
.,TRBV15,TRBJ1-1,many,TGTGCCACCAGCGGTACCGGGACCTCCAAAGGGACTGAAGCTTTCTTT,CATSGTGTSKGTEAFF
TRBD2,TRBV4-2,TRBJ2-7,.,TGTGCCAGCAGCTCCGGGACTAGCGGGAGTCCCTACGAGCAGTACTTC,CASSSGTSGSPYEQYF
.,TRBV14,TRBJ2-7,few,TGTGCCAGCAGCCAACCCTATTACGAGCAGTACTTC,CASSQPYYEQYF
TRBD1,TRBV13,TRBJ2-1,.,TGTGCCAGCACCTCCGGGACAGACTGCAATGAGCAGTTCTTC,CASTSGTDCNEQFF